Each of the 32 T cell receptor beta chains below was sequenced from the same sample in a study of blood T cell repertoires in COVID-19. TCRdb's table, derived via immunoSEQ multiplex PCR, lists solely in-frame clones and lacks some. The sample has 250,000 to 300,000 clones, 86% seen once. Sequences were obtained from peripheral blood. Every receptor here comes from a woman aged 25 to 39 with COVID-19, enrolled during active disease.

J is TRBJ2-5 and V is TRBV11-2; 7 bases agree with TRBD2. CDR1 and CDR2 from the germline V gene are SGHAT and FQNNGV. The CDR3 spans 14 residues. Germline trimming cut 3 bases from V and 3 bases from J; bases unmatched to any gene: 4. CDR3 amino acids: CASSFLLAKETQYF. CDR3 sequence (DNA): TGTGCCAGCAGCTTTCTACTAGCGAAAGAGACCCAGTACTTC.

The chain joins TRBV5-1 to TRBJ2-5; TRBD1 matches 8 bases. Germline V gives CDR1 SGHRS, CDR2 YFSETQ. Unmatched junction bases numbered 6, after V lost 0 bases and J lost 2 bases. This CDR3 region has 16 residues. As DNA, the CDR3 is TGCGCCAGCAGCTTGGGGCCGACAGGGGCACAAGAGACCCAGTACTTC. Amino acids: CASSLGPTGAQETQYF.

This chain joins TRBV21-1 and TRBJ2-2; TRBD1, the D gene given by the table, was not confirmed from the DNA. TRBV21-1 is given as a pseudogene. The CDR3 spans 18 residues. The CDR3 protein is CASSKEGTGGFGTGELFF. The CDR3 nucleotides read TGTGCCAGCAGCAAAGAGGGGACAGGGGGCTTCGGGACCGGGGAGCTGTTTTTT.

This sequence joins TRBV7-7 and TRBJ2-1, with 7 bases aligning to TRBD1. Germline assignment: CDR1 SSHAT and CDR2 FNYEAQ (reference sequence). The CDR3 contains 16 residues. V lost 5 bases and J lost 2; bases outside the gene matches: 9. This CDR3 is CASSPSTGLAYNEQFF. CDR3 nucleotide sequence: TGTGCCAGCAGCCCATCGACAGGGTTGGCCTACAATGAGCAGTTCTTC.

This rearrangement joins TRBV13 to TRBJ2-5; 8 nucleotides align to TRBD2. The trim removed 5 bases at V and 4 bases at J, leaving 6 bases unmatched. The CDR3 loop spans 14 amino acids. The germline V gene has CDR1 PRHDT and CDR2 FYEKMQ (reference sequence). The CDR3 loop reads CASSTGLAGETQYF. CDR3 DNA sequence: TGTGCCAGCAGCACCGGACTAGCTGGAGAGACCCAGTACTTC.

The rearrangement joins TRBV27 to TRBJ1-2; no firm D call. Deletions cut 5 bases from V and 2 bases from J, with 12 bases between. Germline V lookup: CDR1 MNHEY, CDR2 SMNVEV (reference sequence). The CDR3 loop spans 14 amino acids. CDR3 region: CASSPAGANYGYTF. In nucleotides, the CDR3 is TGTGCCAGCAGTCCCGCGGGAGCGAACTATGGCTACACCTTC.

This chain uses TRBV21-1 with TRBJ2-3; TRBD1 is the table's D call, not checked against the DNA. TRBV21-1 is given as a pseudogene. The CDR3 runs to 22 residues. The CDR3 loop reads CASSKWGEPGQGWRCGTDTQYF. Written as DNA, the CDR3 is TGTGCCAGCAGCAAATGGGGGGAGCCGGGACAGGGGTGGAGGTGCGGCACAGATACGCAGTATTTT.

The chain recombines TRBV11-2 with TRBJ1-6; D is possibly TRBD1 (6 bases). The CDR3 contains 17 residues. With 4 bases removed from V and 0 bases from J, the gap between germline ends came to 13 bases. The germline CDR1 and CDR2 sequences are SGHAT and FQNNGV. CDR3 in DNA: TGTGCCAGCAGCTCAACGAGGGGGAGCTCCTATAATTCACCCCTCCACTTT. Translating it yields CASSSTRGSSYNSPLHF.

The gene calls are TRBV7-8 and TRBJ2-7, with 11 bases that match TRBD2. CDR1 and CDR2 (germline): SGHVS, FQNEAQ. The trim removed 5 bases at V and 6 bases at J, leaving 18 bases unmatched. The CDR3 extends over 18 amino acids. The CDR3 is CASSRAGTSGGLRSEQYF. Here the CDR3 DNA reads TGTGCCAGCAGCCGGGCCGGGACTAGCGGTGGCCTCCGATCCGAGCAGTACTTC.

This clone appeared once. The chain is built from TRBV5-1 and TRBJ1-1; D perhaps matches TRBD1 (5 bases). The germline V gene encodes CDR1 SGHRS and CDR2 YFSETQ. The CDR3 runs 13 residues. V dropped 5 bases and J dropped 2 bases, with 10 bases sitting between them. CDR3 loop: CASRKGVNTEAFF. The CDR3 bases are TGCGCCAGCAGGAAAGGGGTCAACACTGAAGCTTTCTTT.

This chain uses TRBV3-1 (or the pseudogene TRBV3-2) with TRBJ1-3, with D perhaps matching TRBD1 (6 bases). V was clipped by 6 bases and J by 0 bases, with 9 bases between them. The CDR3 covers 14 residues. Germline loops: CDR1 LGHDT, CDR2 YNNKEL (reference sequence). CDR3 sequence (DNA): TGTGCCAGCAGTCAGGACAGCTCTGGAAACACCATATATTTT. Its translation is CASSQDSSGNTIYF.

The chain employs TRBV28 and TRBJ1-1; no reliable D call. The germline V and J ends were trimmed by 3 bases and 4 bases, with 6 bases remaining between them. This CDR3 has 12 amino acids. Germline V gene data show CDR1 as MDHEN and CDR2 as SYDVKM. The CDR3 DNA follows: TGTGCCAGCAGTTTCAGACTCACTGAAGCTTTCTTT. Its protein product is CASSFRLTEAFF.

This rearrangement joins TRBV19 to TRBJ2-1, with a tentative D call TRBD1 (5 bases). This CDR3 is 13 amino acids long. Germline CDR1 reads LNHDA; CDR2 reads SQIVND (reference sequence). V was clipped by 4 bases and J by 5 bases, with 9 bases between them. CDR3 nucleotide sequence: TGTGCCAGTAGTAAACAGGTAGACAATGAGCAGTTCTTC. Its translation: CASSKQVDNEQFF.

The chain has TRBV14 and TRBJ1-2; weak D call: TRBD1 (6 bases). Germline CDR1 and CDR2: SGHDN and FVKESK. CDR3 length: 15 residues. V was trimmed by 3 bases and J by 4 bases, leaving 15 bases between them. The CDR3 coding sequence is TGTGCCAGCAGCCACCGGGACAACCTGCTCTATGGCTACACCTTC. Translating it yields CASSHRDNLLYGYTF. The whole variable domain, filled in from reference TRBV14 and TRBJ1-2, reads EAGVTQFPSHSVIEKGQTVTLRCDPISGHDNLYWYRRVMGKEIKFLLHFVKESKQDESGMPNNRFLAERTGGTYSTLKVQPAELEDSGVYFCASSHRDNLLYGYTFGSGTRLTVV.

This chain connects TRBV5-1 to TRBJ2-1; D might be TRBD2 (7 bases). CDR1 and CDR2 from the germline V gene are SGHRS and YFSETQ. CDR3 length equals 14 residues. V lost 6 bases and J lost 7, with 17 bases in between. The CDR3: CASKGLAGANEQFF. The CDR3 DNA sequence: TGCGCCAGCAAGGGCTTGGCGGGGGCTAATGAGCAGTTCTTC.

The DNA of the CDR3 is TGTGCCAGCAGCAAAGAGAGGGTCGGGGGGCATTACAATGAGCAGTTCTTC. Translated, it gives CASSKERVGGHYNEQFF. The rearrangement links TRBV21-1 to TRBJ2-1; TRBD2 is taken as the D call from the table, unchecked against the DNA. TRBV21-1 is a known pseudogene. The CDR3 covers 17 residues.

The chain has TRBV6-5 and TRBJ2-1; 11 bases line up with TRBD2. The J segment lost 4 bases and the V segment lost 5 bases, leaving 1 base of the junction unmatched. The CDR3 is 14 residues long. CDR1 is MNHEY and CDR2 is SVGAGI in the germline V gene. The chain's CDR3 is CASSRLAGYNEQFF. CDR3 DNA: TGTGCCAGCAGTCGACTAGCGGGGTACAATGAGCAGTTCTTC.

V usage is TRBV9 and J usage is TRBJ1-3; weak D call: TRBD1 (5 bases). Germline V lookup: CDR1 SGDLS, CDR2 YYNGEE. This CDR3 has 16 amino acids. Trimming stripped 4 bases from V and 0 bases from J, with 14 bases between. Here the CDR3 reads CASSPQSGISGNTIYF. In DNA, the CDR3 is TGTGCCAGCAGCCCCCAATCAGGGATCTCTGGAAACACCATATATTTT.

J is TRBJ1-2 and V is TRBV5-4; D gene unclear. Trimming pared 4 bases from V and 4 bases from J, leaving 14 bases between. Germline lookup yields CDR1 SGHNT and CDR2 YYREEE (reference sequence). The CDR3 contains 14 residues. CDR3 residues: CASSPTPVFYGYTF. The CDR3 DNA follows: TGTGCCAGCAGCCCTACCCCTGTTTTCTATGGCTACACCTTC.

This clone showed up just a few times. DNA of the CDR3: TGTGCCAGCAGCCAGCGACAGGGTCTCGAGCAGTACTTC. Translation gives CASSQRQGLEQYF. The chain employs TRBV5-6 and TRBJ2-7; TRBD1 matches at 7 bases. V lost 4 bases and J lost 6; bases outside the gene matches: 7. This CDR3 spans 13 amino acids. Germline V gene sequence: CDR1 SGHDT, CDR2 YYEEEE.

This clone was counted a single time. The rearrangement uses TRBV5-8 and TRBJ2-1; no definite D call. The CDR3 has 12 residues. Germline CDR1 is SGHTS and CDR2 is YDEGEE. V lost 0 bases to trimming and J lost 6 bases, with 4 bases between them. The CDR3, as DNA: TGTGCCAGCAGCTTGGCCTTCAATGAGCAGTTCTTC. Its protein is CASSLAFNEQFF. The variable domain in full, completed from reference TRBV5-8 and TRBJ2-1, reads EAGVTQSPTHLIKTRGQQATLRCSPISGHTSVYWYQQALGLGLQFLLWYDEGEERNRGNFPPRFSGRQFPNYSSELNVNALELEDSALYLCASSLAFNEQFFGPGTRLTVL.

The chain uses TRBV15 and TRBJ1-4; D ambiguous. The germline CDR1 and CDR2 sequences are LNHNV and YYDKDF (reference sequence). The ends were cut back, 0 bases at V and 7 bases at J, with 15 bases in the middle. This CDR3 has 16 amino acids. CDR3 nucleotide sequence: TGTGCCACCAGCAGAGATAGGAGACCGCGGCTTGAAAAACTGTTTTTT. Its protein product is CATSRDRRPRLEKLFF. Looking up the rest from reference TRBV15 and TRBJ1-4 gives the full variable domain: DAMVIQNPRYQVTQFGKPVTLSCSQTLNHNVMYWYQQKSSQAPKLLFHYYDKDFNNEADTPDNFQSRRPNTSFCFLDIRSPGLGDTAMYLCATSRDRRPRLEKLFFGSGTQLSVL.

The rearrangement uses TRBV5-6 and TRBJ2-5, with a tentative D call TRBD1 (5 bases). The CDR3 is 17 amino acids. Germline values: CDR1 SGHDT, CDR2 YYEEEE. V lost 4 bases and J lost 3, with 22 bases in between. CDR3 loop: CASSPSIGATIKETQYF. Here the CDR3 DNA reads TGTGCCAGCAGCCCTAGTATAGGGGCGACGATAAAAGAGACCCAGTACTTC.

The chain links TRBV3-1 (or the pseudogene TRBV3-2) to TRBJ2-5; 9 bases line up with TRBD2. V lost 4 bases to trimming and J lost 5 bases; unmatched junction nucleotides: 8. Per germline, CDR1 LGHDT and CDR2 YNNKEL (reference sequence). The CDR3 has 15 residues. The CDR3 sequence is CASSPSGGPAETQYF. The CDR3 DNA reads as TGTGCCAGCAGCCCAAGCGGGGGGCCGGCCGAGACCCAGTACTTC.

This clone was seen a few times. This chain connects TRBV19 to TRBJ1-1, with unresolved D. Germline-derived CDR1 and CDR2 are LNHDA and SQIVND (reference sequence). V gave up 1 base and J gave up 0 bases, with 12 bases separating them. The CDR3 consists of 16 residues. The CDR3 region is CASSIGQRRMNTEAFF. CDR3 nucleotide sequence: TGTGCCAGTAGTATAGGGCAACGGAGAATGAACACTGAAGCTTTCTTT.

The chain recombines TRBV7-6 with TRBJ2-1; 8 positions agree with TRBD2. Germline CDR1 SGHVS, CDR2 FNYEAQ. V shed 5 bases, J shed 4 bases, and the junction held 10 bases outside the gene matches. The CDR3 consists of 16 residues. The CDR3 DNA reads TGTGCCAGCAGCATACTTCGGGGGGGCGATTACAATGAGCAGTTCTTC. Translating gives CASSILRGGDYNEQFF.

DNA of the CDR3: TGTGCCAGCAGCGTAGCAGCGGGGGGCCTCCCGGATACGCAGTATTTT. Its translation: CASSVAAGGLPDTQYF. The chain couples TRBV9 to TRBJ2-3; 9 bases map to TRBD2. V dropped 0 bases and J dropped 6; count of bases not matched to a gene: 8. The germline V gene encodes CDR1 SGDLS and CDR2 YYNGEE. CDR3 length: 16 amino acids.

This clone was detected many times. The chain combines TRBV29-1 with TRBJ2-7; 8 bases match TRBD1. This CDR3 is built from 12 residues. J gave up 2 bases and V 7 bases, and 4 bases lay outside the gene matches. Germline V CDR1 and CDR2: SQVTM, ANQGSEA. In nucleotides, the CDR3 is TGCAGCGCGGGACAGGCGACCTACGAGCAGTACTTC. Its translation: CSAGQATYEQYF.

V gene TRBV29-1 combines with J gene TRBJ1-2; a weak D match, TRBD1 (5 bases). The CDR3 totals 14 residues. Trimming removed 6 bases at V and 0 bases at J, with 14 bases between. CDR1 and CDR2 (germline): SQVTM, ANQGSEA. DNA of the CDR3: TGCAGCGTCAATACCAGGGATCCTAACTATGGCTACACCTTC. Translating gives CSVNTRDPNYGYTF.

The rearrangement joins TRBV29-1 to TRBJ2-3; D is ambiguous. V was pared by 6 bases and J by 2 bases, with 9 bases between. Germline CDR1 reads SQVTM; CDR2 reads ANQGSEA. The CDR3 spans 12 residues. The CDR3 coding sequence is TGCAGCGTACCAGTGTCCACAGATACGCAGTATTTT. Its protein is CSVPVSTDTQYF.

This chain joins TRBV7-9 and TRBJ2-7; D gene uncertain. This CDR3 spans 14 amino acids. Germline V gene sequence: CDR1 SEHNR, CDR2 FQNEAQ (reference sequence). Deletions cut 2 bases from V and 2 bases from J, with 10 bases between. For the CDR3, the DNA is TGTGCCAGCAGCTTAAATCCCAACACCTACGAGCAGTACTTC. It encodes CASSLNPNTYEQYF. Variable domain in full (rest from reference TRBV7-9 and TRBJ2-7): DTGVSQNPRHKITKRGQNVTFRCDPISEHNRLYWYRQTLGQGPEFLTYFQNEAQLEKSRLLSDRFSAERPKGSFSTLEIQRTEQGDSAMYLCASSLNPNTYEQYFGPGTRLTVT.

This chain links TRBV6-1 with TRBJ1-5; no firm D call. The CDR3 is made up of 15 amino acids. Trimming took 3 bases from V and 0 from J, leaving 9 bases between them. The germline gives CDR1 MNHNS, CDR2 SASEGT. The CDR3 sequence is CASSDRHLSNQPQHF. As DNA, the CDR3 is TGTGCCAGCAGTGACAGGCACCTTAGCAATCAGCCCCAGCATTTT.